This TCR beta chain came from a study of cytomegalovirus exposure and HLA in healthy donors. Findings of the study overall: Presence/absence analyses assumed roughly uniform sequencing depth across donors, which may not hold.

Note on this clone: No antigen is known for it.

From germline, CDR1 is GTSNPN and CDR2 SVGIG (reference sequence). Trimming stripped 0 bases from V and 0 bases from J, with 12 bases between. The CDR3 length is 17 residues. This PCR relied on a set of 60 Vbeta primers and 13 Jbeta primers. The authors' processing: Unique TCR beta chains totaled roughly 81 million in a later count, with about 11 million of them shared. Clones were read by immunoSEQ multiplex PCR, and TCRdb kept only the in-frame ones, dropping some. V, J and clone size reflect that table, while D and trimming were determined from the DNA. The sample has about 200,000 clones, 60% to 85% seen once.

The receptor's source is a man aged 35-49 years in good health and CMV-seronegative. Sequenced material: PBMCs. This rearrangement joins TRBV30 to TRBJ1-6; unclear D gene. The CDR3 here is CAWSVGGMSSYNSPLHF. In DNA, the CDR3 is TGTGCCTGGAGTGTTGGCGGAATGAGCTCCTATAATTCACCCCTCCACTTT.